This TCR beta chain was identified in a study of T cell repertoires in cytomegalovirus infection (dated by TCRdb to about 2019). With respect to the entire study: Alongside well-studied HLA-B-restricted epitopes, the peptide stimulations were aimed at recently identified HLA-C-restricted CMV epitopes, whose presentation resists viral immunomodulation. Donor HLA type was relevant to the analysis, as public TCR beta signatures indicated carriage of CMV infection together with the matching HLA type. General findings and caveats noted by the study authors: Cumulative frequency of public TCR beta family members discriminated carriers of CMV infection plus the relevant HLA type in this cohort and an independent roughly 320-donor cohort. In the ex vivo response, HLA-C-restricted CMV-specific TCR beta clonotypes were dominant, and in two of eight donors the single most frequent clonotype came from this HLA-C-restricted group.

Sequencing was performed on an Illumina HiSeq 1500. The public reads were reanalyzed by TCRdb: fastp trimming at Q25, MiXCR alignment, in-frame beta chains only. CDR3 protein sequences are deduplicated, and each keeps its most common genes and DNA. This sample gives approximately 910,000 distinct CDR3 sequences in total; less than 35% of them show up just once. Around 15% of the sample belongs to the ten largest clones. Spanning cysteine to phenylalanine, the CDR3 consists of 15 amino acids. CDR3 DNA is the only sequence kept; it has 45 bases, read in frame from the first base. V is shortened by 6 bases, J by 4 bases, and the region joining them spans 16 bases. In light of the paper, this sample's treatment or condition label describes: in vitro stimulation with specific CMV peptide epitopes to enrich CMV-specific T cells. This clonotype was detected only once. The target of this receptor is not known. No per-base quality is available; no much larger clone lies one base away. A single read makes a weak case.

Material: cultured CD8+ T cells from PBMCs, obtained from culture after CMV antigen stimulation. The TCR originated in a human donor in good health (CMV status not recorded). Some clones in this sample may be carry-over from other donors' samples. The V and J genes are TRBV12-3 or TRBV12-4 and TRBJ1-5; no D gene can be assigned with confidence. The nucleotide sequence is given as TGTGCCAGCAGATCGGACGAGATACGGAATCAGCCCCAGCATTTT. This is translated as CASRSDEIRNQPQHF.